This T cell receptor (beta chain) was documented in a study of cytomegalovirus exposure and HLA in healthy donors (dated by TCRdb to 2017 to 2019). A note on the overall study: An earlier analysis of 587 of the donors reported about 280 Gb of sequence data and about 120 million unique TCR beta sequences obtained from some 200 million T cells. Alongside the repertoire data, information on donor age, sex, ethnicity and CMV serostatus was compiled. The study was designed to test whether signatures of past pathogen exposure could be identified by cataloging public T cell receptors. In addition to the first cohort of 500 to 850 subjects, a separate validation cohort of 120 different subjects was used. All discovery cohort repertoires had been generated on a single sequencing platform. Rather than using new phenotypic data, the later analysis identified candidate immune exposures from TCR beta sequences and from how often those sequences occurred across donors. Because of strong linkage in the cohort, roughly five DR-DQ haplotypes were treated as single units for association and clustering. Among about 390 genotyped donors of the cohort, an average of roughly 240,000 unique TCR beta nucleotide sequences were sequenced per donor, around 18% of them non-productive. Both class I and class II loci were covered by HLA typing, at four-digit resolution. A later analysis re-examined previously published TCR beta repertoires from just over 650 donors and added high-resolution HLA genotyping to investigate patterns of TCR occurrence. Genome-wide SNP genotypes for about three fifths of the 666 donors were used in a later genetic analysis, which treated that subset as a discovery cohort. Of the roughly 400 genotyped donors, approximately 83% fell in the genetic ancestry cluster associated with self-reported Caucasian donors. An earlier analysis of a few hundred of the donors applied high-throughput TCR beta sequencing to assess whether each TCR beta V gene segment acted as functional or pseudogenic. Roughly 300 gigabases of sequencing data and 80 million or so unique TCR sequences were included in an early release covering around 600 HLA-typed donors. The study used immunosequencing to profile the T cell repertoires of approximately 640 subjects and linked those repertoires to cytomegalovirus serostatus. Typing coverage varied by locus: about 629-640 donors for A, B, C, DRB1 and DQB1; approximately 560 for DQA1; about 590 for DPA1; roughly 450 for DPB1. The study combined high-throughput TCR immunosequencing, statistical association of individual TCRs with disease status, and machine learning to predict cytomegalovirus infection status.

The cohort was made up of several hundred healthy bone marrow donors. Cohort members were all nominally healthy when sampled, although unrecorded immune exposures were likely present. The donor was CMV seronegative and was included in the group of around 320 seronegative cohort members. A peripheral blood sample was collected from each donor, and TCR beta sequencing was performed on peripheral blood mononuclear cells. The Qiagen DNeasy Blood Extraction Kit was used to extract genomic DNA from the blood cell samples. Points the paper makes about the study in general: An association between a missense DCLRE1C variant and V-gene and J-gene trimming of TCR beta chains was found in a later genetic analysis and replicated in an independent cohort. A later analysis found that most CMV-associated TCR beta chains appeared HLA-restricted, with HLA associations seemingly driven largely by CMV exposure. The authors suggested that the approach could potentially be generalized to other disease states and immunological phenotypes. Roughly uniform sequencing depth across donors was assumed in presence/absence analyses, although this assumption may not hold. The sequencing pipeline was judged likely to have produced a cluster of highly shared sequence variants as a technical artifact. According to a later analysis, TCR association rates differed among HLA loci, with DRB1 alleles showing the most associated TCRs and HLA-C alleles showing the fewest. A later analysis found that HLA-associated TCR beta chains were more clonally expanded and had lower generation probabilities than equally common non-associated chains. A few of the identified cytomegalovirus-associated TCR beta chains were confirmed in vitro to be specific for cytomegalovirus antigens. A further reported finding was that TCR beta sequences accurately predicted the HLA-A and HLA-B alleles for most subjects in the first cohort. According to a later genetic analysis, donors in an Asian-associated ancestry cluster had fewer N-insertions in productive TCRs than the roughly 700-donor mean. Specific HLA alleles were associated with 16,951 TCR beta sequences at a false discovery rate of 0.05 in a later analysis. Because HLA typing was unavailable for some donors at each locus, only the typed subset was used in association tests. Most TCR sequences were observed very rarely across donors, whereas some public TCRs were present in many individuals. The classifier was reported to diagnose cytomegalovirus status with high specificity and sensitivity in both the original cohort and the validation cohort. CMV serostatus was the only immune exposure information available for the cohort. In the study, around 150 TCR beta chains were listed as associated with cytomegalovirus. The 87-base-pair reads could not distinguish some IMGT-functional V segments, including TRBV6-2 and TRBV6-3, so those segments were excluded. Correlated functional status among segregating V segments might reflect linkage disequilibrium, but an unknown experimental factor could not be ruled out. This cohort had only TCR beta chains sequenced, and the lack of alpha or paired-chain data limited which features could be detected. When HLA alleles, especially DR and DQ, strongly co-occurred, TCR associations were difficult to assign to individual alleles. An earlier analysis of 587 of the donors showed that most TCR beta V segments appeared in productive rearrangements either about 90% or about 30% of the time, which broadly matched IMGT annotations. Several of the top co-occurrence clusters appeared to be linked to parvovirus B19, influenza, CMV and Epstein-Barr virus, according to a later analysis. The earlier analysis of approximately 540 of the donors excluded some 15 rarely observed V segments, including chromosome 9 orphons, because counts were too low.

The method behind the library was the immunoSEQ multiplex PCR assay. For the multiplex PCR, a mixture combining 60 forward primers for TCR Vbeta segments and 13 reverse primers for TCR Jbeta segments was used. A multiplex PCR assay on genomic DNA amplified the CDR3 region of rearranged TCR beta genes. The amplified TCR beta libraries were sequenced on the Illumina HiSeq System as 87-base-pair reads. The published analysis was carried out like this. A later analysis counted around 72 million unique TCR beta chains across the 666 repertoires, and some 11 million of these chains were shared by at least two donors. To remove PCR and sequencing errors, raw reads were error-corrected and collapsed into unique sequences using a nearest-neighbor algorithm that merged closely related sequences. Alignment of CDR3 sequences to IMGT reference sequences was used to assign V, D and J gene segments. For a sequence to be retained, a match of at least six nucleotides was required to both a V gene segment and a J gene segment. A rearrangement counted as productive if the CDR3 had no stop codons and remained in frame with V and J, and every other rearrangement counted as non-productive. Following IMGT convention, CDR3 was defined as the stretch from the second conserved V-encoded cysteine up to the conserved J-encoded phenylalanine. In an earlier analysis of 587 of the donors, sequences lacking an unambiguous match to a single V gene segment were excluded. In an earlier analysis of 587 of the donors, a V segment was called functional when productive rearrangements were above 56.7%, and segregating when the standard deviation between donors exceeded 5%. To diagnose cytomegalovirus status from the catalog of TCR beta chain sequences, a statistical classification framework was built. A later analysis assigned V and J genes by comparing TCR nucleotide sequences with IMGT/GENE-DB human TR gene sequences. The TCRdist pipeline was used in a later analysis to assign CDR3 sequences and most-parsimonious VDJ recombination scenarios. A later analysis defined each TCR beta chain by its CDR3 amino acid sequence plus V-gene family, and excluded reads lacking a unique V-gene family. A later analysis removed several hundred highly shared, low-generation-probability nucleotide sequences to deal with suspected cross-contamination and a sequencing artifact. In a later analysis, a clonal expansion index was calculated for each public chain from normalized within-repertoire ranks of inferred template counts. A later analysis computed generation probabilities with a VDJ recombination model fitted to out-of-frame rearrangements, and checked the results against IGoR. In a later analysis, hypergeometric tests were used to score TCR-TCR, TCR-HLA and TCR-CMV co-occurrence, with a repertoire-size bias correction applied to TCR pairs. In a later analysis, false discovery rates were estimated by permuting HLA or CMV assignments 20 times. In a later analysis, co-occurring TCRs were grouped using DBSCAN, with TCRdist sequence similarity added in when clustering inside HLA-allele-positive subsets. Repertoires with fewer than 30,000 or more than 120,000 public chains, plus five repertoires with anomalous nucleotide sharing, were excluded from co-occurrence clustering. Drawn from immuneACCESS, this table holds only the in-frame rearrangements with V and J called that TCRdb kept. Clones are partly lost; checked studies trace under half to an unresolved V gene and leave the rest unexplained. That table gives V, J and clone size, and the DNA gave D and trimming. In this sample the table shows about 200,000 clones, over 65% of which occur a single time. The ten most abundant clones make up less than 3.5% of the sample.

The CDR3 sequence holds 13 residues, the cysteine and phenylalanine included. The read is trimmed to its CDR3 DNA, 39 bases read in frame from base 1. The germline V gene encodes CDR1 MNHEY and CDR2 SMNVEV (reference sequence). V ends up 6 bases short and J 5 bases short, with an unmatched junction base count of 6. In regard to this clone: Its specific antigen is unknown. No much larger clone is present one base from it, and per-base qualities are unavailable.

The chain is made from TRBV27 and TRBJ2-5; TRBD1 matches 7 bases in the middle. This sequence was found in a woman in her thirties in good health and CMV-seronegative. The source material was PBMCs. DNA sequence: TGTGCCAGCAGACGACAGGGACGGGAGACCCAGTACTTC. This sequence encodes CASRRQGRETQYF.